The entry that follows covers one TCR beta chain sequence. Sequencing used immunoSEQ multiplex PCR; TCRdb keeps in-frame clones, though not all of them. Here the sample spans hundreds of thousands of clones, approximately 90% being singletons. V shed 5 bases and J 2 bases; nucleotides not matched to a gene: 2. Germline CDR1 is SNHLY and CDR2 is FYNNEI. CDR3 length: 15 residues. The sample originates from a study of blood T cell repertoires in COVID-19. Across the study: PBMCs, B-cell-depleted T cells, or T cells were the source of the cDNA or gDNA that made up the material.

J is TRBJ2-1 and V is TRBV2; 11 nucleotides agree with TRBD1. This sequence originates from a woman in her thirties with active or convalescent COVID-19. Sequencing used peripheral blood. CDR3 loop: CASSPGQGAYNEQFF. Written as DNA, the CDR3 is TGTGCCAGCAGTCCGGGACAGGGGGCCTACAATGAGCAGTTCTTC.